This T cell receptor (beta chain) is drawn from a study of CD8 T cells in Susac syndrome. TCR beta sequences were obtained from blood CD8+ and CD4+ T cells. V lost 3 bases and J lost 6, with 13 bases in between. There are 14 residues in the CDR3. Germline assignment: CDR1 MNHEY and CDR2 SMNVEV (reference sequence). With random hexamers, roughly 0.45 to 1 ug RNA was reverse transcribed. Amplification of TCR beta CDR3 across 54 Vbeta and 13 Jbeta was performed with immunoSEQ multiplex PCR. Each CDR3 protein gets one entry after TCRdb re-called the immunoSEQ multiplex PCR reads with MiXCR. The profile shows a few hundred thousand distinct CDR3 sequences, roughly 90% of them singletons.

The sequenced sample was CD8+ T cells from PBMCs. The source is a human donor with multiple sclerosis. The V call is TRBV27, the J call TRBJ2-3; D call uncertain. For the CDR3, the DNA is TGTGCCAGCAGTTTTATAACGTCTCACGATACGCAGTATTTT. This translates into CASSFITSHDTQYF.